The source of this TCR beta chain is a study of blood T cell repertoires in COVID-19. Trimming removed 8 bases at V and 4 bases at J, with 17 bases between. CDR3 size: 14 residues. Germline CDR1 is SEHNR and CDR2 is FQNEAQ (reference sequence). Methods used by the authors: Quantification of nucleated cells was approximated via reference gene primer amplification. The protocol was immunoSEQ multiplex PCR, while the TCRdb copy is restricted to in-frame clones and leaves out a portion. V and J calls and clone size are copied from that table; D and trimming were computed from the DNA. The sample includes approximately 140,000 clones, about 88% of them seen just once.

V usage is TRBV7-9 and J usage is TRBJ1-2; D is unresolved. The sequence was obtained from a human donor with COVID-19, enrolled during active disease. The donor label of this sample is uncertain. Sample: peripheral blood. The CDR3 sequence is CASGRGEPTYGYTF. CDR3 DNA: TGTGCCAGCGGGCGGGGAGAGCCGACCTATGGCTACACCTTC.